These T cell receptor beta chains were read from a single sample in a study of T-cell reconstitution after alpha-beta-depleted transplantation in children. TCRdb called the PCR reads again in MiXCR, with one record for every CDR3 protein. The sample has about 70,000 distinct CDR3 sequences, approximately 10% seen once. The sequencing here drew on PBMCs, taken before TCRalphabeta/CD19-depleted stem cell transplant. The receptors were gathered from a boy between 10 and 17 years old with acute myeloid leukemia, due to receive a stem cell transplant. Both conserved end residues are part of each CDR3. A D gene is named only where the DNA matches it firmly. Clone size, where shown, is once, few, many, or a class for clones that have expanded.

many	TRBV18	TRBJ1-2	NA	TGTGCCAGCTCACCAAAGGCGGCAACACACTATGGCTACACCTTC	CASSPKAATHYGYTF
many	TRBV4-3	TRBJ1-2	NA	TGCGCCAGCAGCCAAGATCGGGCGGTGGGCGGCTACACCTTC	CASSQDRAVGGYTF
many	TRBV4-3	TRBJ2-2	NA	TGCGCCAGCAGCCCGCTGCAAAGCACCGGGGAGCTGTTTTTT	CASSPLQSTGELFF
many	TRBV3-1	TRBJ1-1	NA	TGTGCCAGCACCAATCAAAGGAGTAGGACTGAAGCTTTCTTT	CASTNQRSRTEAFF
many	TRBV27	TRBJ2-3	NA	TGTGCCAGCAGTTTATTTAGCACAGATACGCAGTATTTT	CASSLFSTDTQYF
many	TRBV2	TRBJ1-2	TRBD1	TGTGCCAGCACCCCCATTCAGGGGGCCCATGGCTACACCTTC	CASTPIQGAHGYTF
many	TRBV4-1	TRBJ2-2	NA	TGCGCCAGCAGCCGAGACCCGAGGGGAGCGAACACCGGGGAGCTGTTTTTT	CASSRDPRGANTGELFF
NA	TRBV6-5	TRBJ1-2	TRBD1	TGTGCCAGCAGTTCCTCCTCCCGCTCGACAGGGGGGGATGGCTACACCTTC	CASSSSSRSTGGDGYTF
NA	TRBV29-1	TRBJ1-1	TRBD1	TGCAGCGTTAGACAGGGGGTGAACACTGAAGCTTTCTTT	CSVRQGVNTEAFF
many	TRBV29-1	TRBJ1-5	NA	TGCAGCGTTGAGACCGGAATAGGGAACCAGCATTTT	CSVETGIGNQHF